Below, 30 T cell receptor beta chains from the same sample are listed, as sequenced in a study of brain T cells in children with intractable seizures. Described time point: blood from clinic visit 5 months post-surgery; TSC patient then seizure free. The method was immunoSEQ multiplex PCR; TCRdb's version includes in-frame clones alone and lacks a portion of them. The data contain around 340,000 clones, 85% to 95% of them seen just once; the ten biggest clones take up 5% to 7%. Sequencing used peripheral blood, obtained more than 4 months after surgery. The receptor set was obtained from a boy younger than two with tuberous sclerosis and intractable seizures.

The V gene is TRBV23-1, the J gene TRBJ1-2; TRBD1 matches at 8 bases. TRBV23-1 is marked as an open reading frame, function uncertain. The trim removed 6 bases at V and 5 bases at J, leaving 14 bases unmatched. The CDR3 has 16 residues. The chain's CDR3 is CASSRRSWDRRYGYTF. The CDR3 nucleotides read TGCGCCAGCAGCCGCCGGAGTTGGGACAGGCGGTATGGCTACACCTTC.

The rearrangement joins TRBV3-1 (or the pseudogene TRBV3-2) to TRBJ1-1; 8 bases map to TRBD1. Losses at the gene ends were 3 bases for V and 7 bases for J; bases not matched to a gene: 13. The germline V gene has CDR1 LGHDT and CDR2 YNNKEL (reference sequence). The CDR3 runs 16 residues. The chain's CDR3 is CASSQELQGAGGEAFF. DNA of the CDR3: TGTGCCAGCAGCCAGGAACTTCAGGGGGCCGGGGGTGAAGCTTTCTTT.

The rearrangement joins TRBV2 to TRBJ2-7; D is unclear. Germline CDR1 is SNHLY and CDR2 is FYNNEI. Trimming left V 0 bases short and J 2 bases short, with 11 bases between. The length of the CDR3 is 15 residues. The DNA for the CDR3 is TGTGCCAGCAGTGAAGCGCTGACGGGCCCCTACGAGCAGTACTTC. Translation: CASSEALTGPYEQYF.

V usage is TRBV11-3 and J usage is TRBJ2-6; D unclear. The V end lost 1 base, the J end lost 2 bases, and 3 bases lay between the germline ends. This CDR3 is 14 amino acids long. Per germline, CDR1 SGHNT and CDR2 YENEEA. The CDR3 DNA follows: TGTGCCAGCAGCTTAGGCACTGGGGCCAACGTCCTGACTTTC. It encodes CASSLGTGANVLTF. Supplemented by reference TRBV11-3 and TRBJ2-6, the full variable domain reads EAGVVQSPRYKIIEKKQPVAFWCNPISGHNTLYWYLQNLGQGPELLIRYENEEAVDDSQLPKDRFSAERLKGVDSTLKIQPAELGDSAVYLCASSLGTGANVLTFGAGSRLTVL.

This rearrangement joins TRBV10-2 to TRBJ2-7; TRBD2 is a possible D gene (6 bases). The V and J ends lost 10 bases and 2 bases respectively, with 15 bases between them. The germline gives CDR1 WSHSY, CDR2 SAAADI. This CDR3 is 13 amino acids long. Written as DNA, the CDR3 is TGCGCCACCGGGACTCCAAACACCTACGAGCAGTACTTC. Its protein product is CATGTPNTYEQYF.

The chain uses TRBV3-1 (or the pseudogene TRBV3-2) and TRBJ2-7; TRBD1 agrees at 8 bases. Germline CDR1 is LGHDT and CDR2 is YNNKEL (reference sequence). Losses at the gene ends were 4 bases for V and 1 base for J; bases not matched to a gene: 9. CDR3 length: 16 residues. The CDR3 bases are TGTGCCAGCAGCCCGCTAGACCGGGACAGGTCCTACGAGCAGTACTTC. It encodes CASSPLDRDRSYEQYF.

The chain employs TRBV7-9 and TRBJ1-1, with 10 positions matching TRBD1. This CDR3 has 15 amino acids. V lost 5 bases to trimming and J lost 0 bases; unmatched junction nucleotides: 3. Germline V gene data show CDR1 as SEHNR and CDR2 as FQNEAQ (reference sequence). Here the CDR3 reads CASSPGQGVNTEAFF. In nucleotides, the CDR3 is TGTGCCAGCAGCCCCGGACAGGGGGTGAACACTGAAGCTTTCTTT.

This chain joins TRBV19 and TRBJ2-3; no firm D call. Germline V lookup: CDR1 LNHDA, CDR2 SQIVND (reference sequence). V was trimmed by 5 bases and J by 2 bases, leaving 11 bases between them. This CDR3 is built from 14 residues. The CDR3 DNA sequence: TGTGCCAGTAGTTTAGGGATGGACACAGATACGCAGTATTTT. Amino acids: CASSLGMDTDTQYF.

The chain employs TRBV28 and TRBJ2-5; TRBD2 matches 9 bases. Germline assignment: CDR1 MDHEN and CDR2 SYDVKM. CDR3 length: 14 residues. In DNA form, the CDR3 reads TGTGCGACAGCGCGGGGGGGCTCTCATGAGACCCAGTACTTC. It is translated as CATARGGSHETQYF.

V gene TRBV6-5 combines with J gene TRBJ1-2, with 7 bases fitting TRBD1. Germline values: CDR1 MNHEY, CDR2 SVGAGI. V was pared by 2 bases and J by 7 bases, with 7 bases of the junction left unmatched. The CDR3 is 14 residues long. The CDR3 nucleotides are TGTGCCAGCAGTTACCGGCAGGACAGGTCTGGCTACACCTTC. Translating gives CASSYRQDRSGYTF.

The J gene is TRBJ1-3, the V gene TRBV7-9, with D perhaps TRBD1 (6 bases). The CDR3 has 14 amino acids. V lost 8 bases, J lost 2 bases, and 13 bases lay in between. The germline CDR1 and CDR2 sequences are SEHNR and FQNEAQ (reference sequence). CDR3 nucleotides: TGTGCCAGCTACGCCGGGGGGCCTGGAAACACCATATATTTT. Translated: CASYAGGPGNTIYF.

This chain uses TRBV4-1 with TRBJ2-7; tentative D call: TRBD1 (6 bases). V was pared by 9 bases and J by 6 bases, with 21 bases between. The CDR3 runs 14 residues. The germline V gene has CDR1 MGHRA and CDR2 YSYEKL. CDR3 loop: CASKRPGRGGEQYF. CDR3 nucleotide sequence: TGCGCCAGTAAAAGGCCGGGAAGAGGGGGCGAGCAGTACTTC.

This rearrangement joins TRBV5-1 to TRBJ2-1; 8 positions match TRBD2. From germline, CDR1 is SGHRS and CDR2 YFSETQ. The CDR3 has 15 residues. Losses at the gene ends were 4 bases for V and 3 bases for J; bases not matched to a gene: 6. The CDR3 loop is CASSLSGDHYNEQFF. The DNA of the CDR3 is TGCGCCAGCAGCCTTAGCGGGGATCACTACAATGAGCAGTTCTTC.

The V gene is TRBV28, the J gene TRBJ1-6; weak D call: TRBD1 (5 bases). V was clipped by 11 bases and J by 7 bases, with 18 bases between them. Germline V gene lookup returns CDR1 MDHEN and CDR2 SYDVKM. The CDR3 is 14 residues long. CDR3 sequence: CAGPRGGKNSPLHF. The CDR3 region has the DNA TGTGCCGGCCCTAGGGGCGGGAAAAATTCACCCCTCCACTTT.

The chain links TRBV2 to TRBJ2-7; 7 bases agree with TRBD1. The germline V gene encodes CDR1 SNHLY and CDR2 FYNNEI. This CDR3 is built from 15 residues. Germline trimming cut 7 bases from V and 3 bases from J; bases unmatched to any gene: 12. The CDR3 DNA reads as TGTGCCAGCACCACCAGGGGACAGAGGATCTACGAGCAGTACTTC. Protein sequence: CASTTRGQRIYEQYF. The full variable domain, completed using reference TRBV2 and TRBJ2-7, is EPEVTQTPSHQVTQMGQEVILRCVPISNHLYFYWYRQILGQKVEFLVSFYNNEISEKSEIFDDQFSVERPDGSNFTLKIRSTKLEDSAMYFCASTTRGQRIYEQYFGPGTRLTVT.

The chain uses TRBV21-1 and TRBJ2-5; TRBD2, the D gene given by the table, was not confirmed from the DNA. TRBV21-1 is marked as a pseudogene. The CDR3 extends over 14 amino acids. The chain's CDR3 is CASSSGTSPETQYF. CDR3 bases: TGTGCCAGCAGTTCCGGGACTAGTCCAGAGACCCAGTACTTC.

This sequence joins TRBV4-1 and TRBJ2-3; 8 positions agree with TRBD2. Germline V lookup: CDR1 MGHRA, CDR2 YSYEKL. This CDR3 contains 16 residues. With 0 bases clipped from V and 5 bases from J, the junction kept 7 bases outside the gene matches. The CDR3, as DNA: TGCGCCAGCAGCCAAGAAGGGCGAGCGGGGGTAGATACGCAGTATTTT. It specifies CASSQEGRAGVDTQYF.

The chain recombines TRBV3-1 (or the pseudogene TRBV3-2) with TRBJ2-7; D is uncertain. Trimming shortened V by 1 base and J by 6 bases, and 19 bases separated the two germline ends. This CDR3 region has 16 residues. Germline CDR1 is LGHDT and CDR2 is YNNKEL (reference sequence). Here the CDR3 DNA reads TGTGCCAGCAGCCAAGTGAATGGACCCTTCACGGGCGAGCAGTACTTC. It specifies CASSQVNGPFTGEQYF.

The table lists this clone with a count of one. V usage is TRBV25-1 and J usage is TRBJ1-4, with D tentatively TRBD1 (5 bases). V lost 4 bases to trimming and J lost 8 bases, with 17 bases between them. The germline V gene has CDR1 MGHDK and CDR2 SYGVNS. The CDR3 extends over 15 amino acids. The CDR3 loop reads CASSAYRRGGEKLFF. Written as DNA, the CDR3 is TGTGCCAGCAGTGCGTACAGGCGGGGCGGGGAAAAACTGTTTTTT.

The V call is TRBV7-9, the J call TRBJ2-7; no clear D gene. Germline V gene sequence: CDR1 SEHNR, CDR2 FQNEAQ (reference sequence). The CDR3 length is 14 residues. With 5 bases removed from V and 2 bases from J, the gap between germline ends came to 13 bases. Here the CDR3 DNA reads TGTGCCAGCAGCCGTGTGGGAATCGCCTACGAGCAGTACTTC. The encoded protein is CASSRVGIAYEQYF.

The chain links TRBV7-6 to TRBJ2-1, with 12 bases aligning to TRBD2. CDR1 is SGHVS and CDR2 is FNYEAQ in the germline V gene. V shed 2 bases and J 6 bases; nucleotides not matched to a gene: 5. The CDR3 runs 16 residues. In DNA form, the CDR3 reads TGTGCCAGCAGCTTACTAGCGGGAGGGCCACGCAATGAGCAGTTCTTC. It yields the protein CASSLLAGGPRNEQFF.

This clone came up once. The chain carries TRBV5-8 and TRBJ2-5, with 8 bases identical to TRBD2. The germline V gene has CDR1 SGHTS and CDR2 YDEGEE. The CDR3 loop spans 15 amino acids. Germline trimming cut 2 bases from V and 3 bases from J; bases unmatched to any gene: 6. CDR3 protein: CASSLRTSWKETQYF. Here the CDR3 DNA reads TGTGCCAGCAGCTTACGGACTAGCTGGAAAGAGACCCAGTACTTC.

V usage is TRBV25-1 and J usage is TRBJ1-1, with D unclear. The CDR3 is 12 amino acids. Germline V gives CDR1 MGHDK, CDR2 SYGVNS. Trimming removed 5 bases from V and 2 bases from J, with 6 bases in between. CDR3 amino acids: CASSRSNTEAFF. The DNA of the CDR3 is TGTGCCAGCAGTCGGTCAAACACTGAAGCTTTCTTT.

The chain links TRBV5-8 to TRBJ1-1; D uncertain. V was pared by 6 bases and J by 7 bases, with 13 bases between. This CDR3 has 12 amino acids. Germline V gene data show CDR1 as SGHTS and CDR2 as YDEGEE. The CDR3 is CASIEGWVEAFF. CDR3 sequence (DNA): TGTGCCAGCATCGAGGGCTGGGTTGAAGCTTTCTTT.

J is TRBJ2-1 and V is TRBV7-9; 12 positions match TRBD2. There are 18 residues in the CDR3. V shed 5 bases, J shed 0 bases, and the junction held 8 bases outside the gene matches. The germline V gene encodes CDR1 SEHNR and CDR2 FQNEAQ (reference sequence). CDR3 in amino acids: CASSHWTSGESSYNEQFF. The CDR3 DNA is TGTGCCAGCAGCCATTGGACTAGCGGGGAGAGCTCCTACAATGAGCAGTTCTTC.

Points on this clone: This sequence may be a read error, since a much larger clone differs from it by one base. The rearrangement uses TRBV18 and TRBJ2-7; TRBD1 aligns across 8 bases. The CDR3 consists of 13 residues. Germline V gene sequence: CDR1 KGHSH, CDR2 LQKENI. V lost 3 bases, J lost 3 bases, and 1 base stayed unmatched. The CDR3 DNA is TGTGCCAGCTCACCGGGACAGGACTACGAGCAGTACTTC. It specifies CASSPGQDYEQYF.

This clone was seen a single time. In DNA, the CDR3 is TGTGCCAGCAATATCCAGGGGGCTCTTCTGAACACTGAAGCTTTCTTT. Protein sequence: CASNIQGALLNTEAFF. This rearrangement joins TRBV7-9 to TRBJ1-1; 8 nucleotides align to TRBD1. CDR3 length equals 16 residues. The V gene end was trimmed by 7 bases and the J gene end by 0 bases; junction bases not matched to a gene: 10. Germline assignment: CDR1 SEHNR and CDR2 FQNEAQ (reference sequence).

The sample holds one count of this clone. The chain recombines TRBV9 with TRBJ2-2, with D possibly TRBD1 on 5 matching bases. Germline assignment: CDR1 SGDLS and CDR2 YYNGEE. V was cut by 5 bases and J by 6 bases, with 14 bases left in between. CDR3 size: 14 residues. The CDR3 bases are TGTGCCAGCAGTGTCAGCCCAGGGTCCGGGGAGCTGTTTTTT. Translated, it gives CASSVSPGSGELFF.

The chain joins TRBV7-9 to TRBJ1-2, with 11 bases matching TRBD1. V was clipped by 5 bases and J by 7 bases; unmatched bases: 6. Looked up from germline, CDR1 is SEHNR and CDR2 is FQNEAQ (reference sequence). The CDR3 has 14 residues. The CDR3 spells CASSHTGTGGGYTF. DNA of the CDR3: TGTGCCAGCAGCCATACCGGGACAGGGGGTGGCTACACCTTC.

This clone was seen more than once but under ten times. This chain uses TRBV6-4 with TRBJ2-1; the D call may be TRBD1 or TRBD2 (5 bases each). V shed 3 bases and J shed 1 base, with 10 bases lying between them. CDR1 is MRHNA, CDR2 SNTAGT, per germline. CDR3 size: 15 residues. The CDR3 loop reads CASSEEAGSYNEQFF. The CDR3 nucleotides read TGTGCCAGCAGTGAGGAGGCAGGGTCCTACAATGAGCAGTTCTTC.